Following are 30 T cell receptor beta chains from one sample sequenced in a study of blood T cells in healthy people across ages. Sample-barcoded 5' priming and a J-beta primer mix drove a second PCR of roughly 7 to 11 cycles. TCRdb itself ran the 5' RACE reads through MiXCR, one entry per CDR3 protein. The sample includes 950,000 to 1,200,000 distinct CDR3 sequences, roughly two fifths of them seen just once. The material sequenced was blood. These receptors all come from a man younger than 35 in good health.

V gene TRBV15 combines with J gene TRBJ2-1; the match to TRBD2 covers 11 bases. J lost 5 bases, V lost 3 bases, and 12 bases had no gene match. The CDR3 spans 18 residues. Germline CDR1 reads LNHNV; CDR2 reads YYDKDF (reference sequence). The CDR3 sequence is CATSSGPGLAARHNEQFF. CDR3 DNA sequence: TGTGCCACCAGCAGTGGACCGGGACTAGCGGCCCGACACAATGAGCAGTTCTTC.

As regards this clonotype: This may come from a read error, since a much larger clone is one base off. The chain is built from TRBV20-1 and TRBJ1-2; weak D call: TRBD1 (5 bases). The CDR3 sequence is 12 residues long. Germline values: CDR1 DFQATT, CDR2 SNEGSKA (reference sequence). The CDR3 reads CSAPSGVDGNTF. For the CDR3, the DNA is TGCAGTGCTCCTTCGGGGGTCGATGGCAACACCTTC.

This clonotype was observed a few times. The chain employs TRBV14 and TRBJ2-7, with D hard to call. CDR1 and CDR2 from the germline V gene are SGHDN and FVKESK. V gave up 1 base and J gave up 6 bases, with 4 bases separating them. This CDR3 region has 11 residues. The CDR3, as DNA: TGTGCCAGCAGCCAAGTCTCCGAGCAGTACTTC. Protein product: CASSQVSEQYF.

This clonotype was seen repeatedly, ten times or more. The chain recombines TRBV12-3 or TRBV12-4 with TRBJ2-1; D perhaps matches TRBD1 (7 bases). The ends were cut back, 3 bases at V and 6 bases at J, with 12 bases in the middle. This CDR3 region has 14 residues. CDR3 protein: CASSFRGVGNEQFF. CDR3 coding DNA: TGTGCCAGCAGTTTCAGGGGGGTGGGCAATGAGCAGTTCTTC.

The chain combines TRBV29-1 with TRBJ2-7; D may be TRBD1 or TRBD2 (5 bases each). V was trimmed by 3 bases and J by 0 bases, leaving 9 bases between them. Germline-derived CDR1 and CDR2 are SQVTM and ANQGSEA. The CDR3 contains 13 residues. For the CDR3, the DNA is TGCAGCGTTGAGGGACCTTACTCCTACGAGCAGTACTTC. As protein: CSVEGPYSYEQYF.

As DNA, the CDR3 is TGTGCCAGCAGGGGGACAGCCGTGCAGTTCTTC. Translating it yields CASRGTAVQFF. The chain couples TRBV2 to TRBJ2-1; 7 bases are a match to TRBD1. The V gene's germline CDR1 is SNHLY and CDR2 FYNNEI. The CDR3 contains 11 residues. V was pared by 6 bases and J by 12 bases, with 5 bases of the junction left unmatched.

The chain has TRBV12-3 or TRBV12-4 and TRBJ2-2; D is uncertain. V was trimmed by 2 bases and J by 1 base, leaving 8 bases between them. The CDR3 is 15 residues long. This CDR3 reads CASSLRAVNTGELFF. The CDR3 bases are TGTGCCAGCAGTTTAAGGGCAGTGAACACCGGGGAGCTGTTTTTT.

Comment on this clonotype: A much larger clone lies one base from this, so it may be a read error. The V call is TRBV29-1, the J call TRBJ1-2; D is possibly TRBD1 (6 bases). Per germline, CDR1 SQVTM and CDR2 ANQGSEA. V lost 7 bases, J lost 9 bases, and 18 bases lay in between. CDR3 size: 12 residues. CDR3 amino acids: CSEGHGGGSYTF. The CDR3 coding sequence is TGCAGCGAGGGACACGGGGGAGGTAGCTACACCTTC.

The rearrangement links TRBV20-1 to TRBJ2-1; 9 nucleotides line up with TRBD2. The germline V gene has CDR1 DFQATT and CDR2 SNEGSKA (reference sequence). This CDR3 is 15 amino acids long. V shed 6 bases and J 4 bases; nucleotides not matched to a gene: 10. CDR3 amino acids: CSAPSGGRVYNEQFF. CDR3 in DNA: TGCAGTGCCCCCAGCGGGGGGCGGGTATACAATGAGCAGTTCTTC.

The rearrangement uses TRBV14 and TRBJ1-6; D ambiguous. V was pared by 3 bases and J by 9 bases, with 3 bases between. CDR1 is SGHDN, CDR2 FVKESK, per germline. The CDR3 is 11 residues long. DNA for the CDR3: TGTGCCAGCAGCCACCCTTCACCCCTCCACTTT. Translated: CASSHPSPLHF. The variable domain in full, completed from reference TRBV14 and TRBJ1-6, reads EAGVTQFPSHSVIEKGQTVTLRCDPISGHDNLYWYRRVMGKEIKFLLHFVKESKQDESGMPNNRFLAERTGGTYSTLKVQPAELEDSGVYFCASSHPSPLHFGNGTRLTVT.

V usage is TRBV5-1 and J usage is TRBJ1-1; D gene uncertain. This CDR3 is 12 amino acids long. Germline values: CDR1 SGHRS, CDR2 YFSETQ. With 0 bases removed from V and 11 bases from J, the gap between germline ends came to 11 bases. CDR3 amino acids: CASSLGSYPAFF. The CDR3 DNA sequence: TGCGCCAGCAGCTTGGGGAGTTATCCGGCTTTCTTT. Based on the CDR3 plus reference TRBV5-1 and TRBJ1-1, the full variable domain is KAGVTQTPRYLIKTRGQQVTLSCSPISGHRSVSWYQQTPGQGLQFLFEYFSETQRNKGNFPGRFSGRQFSNSRSEMNVSTLELGDSALYLCASSLGSYPAFFGQGTRLTVV.

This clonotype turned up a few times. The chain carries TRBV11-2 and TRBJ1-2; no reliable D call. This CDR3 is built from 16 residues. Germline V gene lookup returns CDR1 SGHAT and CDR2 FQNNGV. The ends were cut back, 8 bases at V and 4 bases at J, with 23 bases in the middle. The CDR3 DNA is TGTGCCAGCCTTACTATTGGGCAGCGGAGATCCTATGGCTACACCTTC. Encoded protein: CASLTIGQRRSYGYTF. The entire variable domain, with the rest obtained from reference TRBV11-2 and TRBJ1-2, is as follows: EAGVAQSPRYKIIEKRQSVAFWCNPISGHATLYWYQQILGQGPKLLIQFQNNGVVDDSQLPKDRFSAERLKGVDSTLKIQPAKLEDSAVYLCASLTIGQRRSYGYTFGSGTRLTVV.

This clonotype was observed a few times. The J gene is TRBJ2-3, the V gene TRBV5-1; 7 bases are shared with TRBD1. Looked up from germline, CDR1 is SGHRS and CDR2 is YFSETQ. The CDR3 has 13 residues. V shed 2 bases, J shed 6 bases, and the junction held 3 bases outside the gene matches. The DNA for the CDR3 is TGCGCCAGCAGCTTCCTCAGGGGGGATACGCAGTATTTT. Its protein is CASSFLRGDTQYF.

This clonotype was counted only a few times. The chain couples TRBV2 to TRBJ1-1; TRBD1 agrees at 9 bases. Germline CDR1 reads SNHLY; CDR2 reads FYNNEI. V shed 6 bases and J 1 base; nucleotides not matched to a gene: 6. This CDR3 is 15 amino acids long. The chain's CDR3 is CASRRDRAGNTEAFF. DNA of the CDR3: TGTGCCAGCAGACGGGACAGGGCTGGGAACACTGAAGCTTTCTTT.

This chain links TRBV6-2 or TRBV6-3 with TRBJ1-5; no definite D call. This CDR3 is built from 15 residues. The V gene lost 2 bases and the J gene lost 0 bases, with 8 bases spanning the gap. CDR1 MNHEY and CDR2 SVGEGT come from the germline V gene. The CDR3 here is CASSYLANSNQPQHF. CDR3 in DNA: TGTGCCAGCAGTTACCTTGCCAATAGCAATCAGCCCCAGCATTTT.

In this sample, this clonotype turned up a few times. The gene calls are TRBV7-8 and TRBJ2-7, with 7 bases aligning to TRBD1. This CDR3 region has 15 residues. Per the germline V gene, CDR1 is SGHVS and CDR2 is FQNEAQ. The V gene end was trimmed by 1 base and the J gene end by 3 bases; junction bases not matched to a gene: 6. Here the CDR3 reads CASSLGQGVIYEQYF. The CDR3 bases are TGTGCCAGCAGCTTAGGCCAGGGGGTTATCTACGAGCAGTACTTC.

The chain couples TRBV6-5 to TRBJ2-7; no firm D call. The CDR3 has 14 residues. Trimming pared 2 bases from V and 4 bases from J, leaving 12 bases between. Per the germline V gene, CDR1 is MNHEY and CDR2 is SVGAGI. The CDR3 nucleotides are TGTGCCAGCAGTTACGCTCAGTCGGTGTACGAGCAGTACTTC. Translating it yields CASSYAQSVYEQYF.

Here the CDR3 reads CASSSRHRWGTGNQPQHF. Written as DNA, the CDR3 is TGTGCCAGCAGTTCACGCCATCGGTGGGGCACGGGCAATCAGCCCCAGCATTTT. The chain joins TRBV12-3 or TRBV12-4 to TRBJ1-5; weak D call: TRBD1 (5 bases). V lost 4 bases and J lost 2, with 21 bases in between. This CDR3 region has 18 residues.

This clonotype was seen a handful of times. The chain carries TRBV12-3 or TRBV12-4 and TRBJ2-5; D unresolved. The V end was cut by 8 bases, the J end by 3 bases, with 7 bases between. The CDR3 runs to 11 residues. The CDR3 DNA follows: TGTGCCAGCCTAAAGAAAGAGACCCAGTACTTC. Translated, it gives CASLKKETQYF.

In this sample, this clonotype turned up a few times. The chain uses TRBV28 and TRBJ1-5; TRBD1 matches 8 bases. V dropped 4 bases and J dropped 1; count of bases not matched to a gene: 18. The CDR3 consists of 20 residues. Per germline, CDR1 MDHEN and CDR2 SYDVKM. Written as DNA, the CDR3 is TGTGCCAGCAGTTCTCCCAAGGACAGGGCTTTCATAGCGAGCAATCAGCCCCAGCATTTT. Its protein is CASSSPKDRAFIASNQPQHF.

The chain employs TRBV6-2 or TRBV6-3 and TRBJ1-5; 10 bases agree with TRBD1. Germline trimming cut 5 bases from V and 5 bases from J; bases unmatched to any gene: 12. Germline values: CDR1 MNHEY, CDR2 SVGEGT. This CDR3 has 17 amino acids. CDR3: CASSRPTGTGEDQPQHF. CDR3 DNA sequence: TGTGCCAGCAGTCGACCTACCGGGACAGGGGAGGATCAGCCCCAGCATTTT.

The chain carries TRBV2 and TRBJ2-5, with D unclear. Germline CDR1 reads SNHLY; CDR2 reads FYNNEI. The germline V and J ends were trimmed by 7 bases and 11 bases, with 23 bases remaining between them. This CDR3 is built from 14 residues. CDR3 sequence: CASTGTSRQDEQYF. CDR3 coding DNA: TGTGCCAGCACAGGAACGAGCAGGCAGGATGAGCAGTACTTC. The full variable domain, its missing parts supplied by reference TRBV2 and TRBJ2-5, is EPEVTQTPSHQVTQMGQEVILRCVPISNHLYFYWYRQILGQKVEFLVSFYNNEISEKSEIFDDQFSVERPDGSNFTLKIRSTKLEDSAMYFCASTGTSRQDEQYFGPGTRLLVL.

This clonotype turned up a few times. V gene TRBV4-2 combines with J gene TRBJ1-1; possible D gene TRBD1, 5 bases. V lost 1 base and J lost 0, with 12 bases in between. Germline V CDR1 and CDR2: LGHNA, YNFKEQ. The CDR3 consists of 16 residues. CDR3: CASSQVGRAMNTEAFF. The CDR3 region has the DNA TGTGCCAGCAGCCAAGTCGGCAGGGCAATGAACACTGAAGCTTTCTTT.

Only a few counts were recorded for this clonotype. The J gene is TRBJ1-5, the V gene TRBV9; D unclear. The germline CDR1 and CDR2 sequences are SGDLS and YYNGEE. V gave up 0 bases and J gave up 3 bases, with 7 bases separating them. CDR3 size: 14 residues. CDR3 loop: CASSVGAFNQPQHF. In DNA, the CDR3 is TGTGCCAGCAGCGTAGGGGCCTTCAATCAGCCCCAGCATTTT. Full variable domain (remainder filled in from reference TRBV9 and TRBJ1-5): DSGVTQTPKHLITATGQRVTLRCSPRSGDLSVYWYQQSLDQGLQFLIQYYNGEERAKGNILERFSAQQFPDLHSELNLSSLELGDSALYFCASSVGAFNQPQHFGDGTRLSIL.

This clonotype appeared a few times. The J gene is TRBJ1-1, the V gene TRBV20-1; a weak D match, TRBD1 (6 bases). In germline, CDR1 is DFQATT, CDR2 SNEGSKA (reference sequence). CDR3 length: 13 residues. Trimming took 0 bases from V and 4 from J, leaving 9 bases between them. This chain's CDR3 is CSARERGSTEAFF. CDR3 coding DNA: TGCAGTGCTAGAGAGAGGGGGAGCACTGAAGCTTTCTTT.

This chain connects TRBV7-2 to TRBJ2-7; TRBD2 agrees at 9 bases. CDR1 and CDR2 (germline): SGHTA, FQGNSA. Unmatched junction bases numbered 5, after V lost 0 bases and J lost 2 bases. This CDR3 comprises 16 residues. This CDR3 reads CASSLAASGETYEQYF. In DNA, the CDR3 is TGTGCCAGCAGCTTAGCTGCTAGCGGGGAAACCTACGAGCAGTACTTC.

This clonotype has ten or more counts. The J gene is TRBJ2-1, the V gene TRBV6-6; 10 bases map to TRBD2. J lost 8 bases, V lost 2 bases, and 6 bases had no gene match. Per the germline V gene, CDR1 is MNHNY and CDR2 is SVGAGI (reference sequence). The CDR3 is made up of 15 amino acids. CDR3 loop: CASSYISGGFDEQFF. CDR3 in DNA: TGTGCCAGCAGTTACATTAGCGGGGGGTTCGATGAGCAGTTCTTC.

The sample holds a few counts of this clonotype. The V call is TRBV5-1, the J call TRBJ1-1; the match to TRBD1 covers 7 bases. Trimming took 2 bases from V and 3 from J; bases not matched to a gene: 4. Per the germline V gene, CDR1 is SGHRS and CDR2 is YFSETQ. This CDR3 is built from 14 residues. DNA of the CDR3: TGCGCCAGCAGCTTCGGTAGGGGGCACACTGAAGCTTTCTTT. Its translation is CASSFGRGHTEAFF.

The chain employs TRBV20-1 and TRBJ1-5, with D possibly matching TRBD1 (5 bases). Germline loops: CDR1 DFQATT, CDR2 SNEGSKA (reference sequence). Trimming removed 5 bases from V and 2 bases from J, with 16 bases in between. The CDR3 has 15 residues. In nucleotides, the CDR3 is TGCAGTGCTGGGTCCGGGGCCCCGGGCAATCAGCCCCAGCATTTT. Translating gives CSAGSGAPGNQPQHF.

The chain's CDR3 is CASSQTGGRTEAFF. The CDR3 coding sequence is TGCGCCAGCAGCCAGACAGGGGGACGCACTGAAGCTTTCTTT. The chain has TRBV5-1 and TRBJ1-1, with 9 bases matching TRBD1. V shed 4 bases, J shed 4 bases, and the junction held 5 bases outside the gene matches. The CDR3 has 14 amino acids. Germline V CDR1 and CDR2: SGHRS, YFSETQ.